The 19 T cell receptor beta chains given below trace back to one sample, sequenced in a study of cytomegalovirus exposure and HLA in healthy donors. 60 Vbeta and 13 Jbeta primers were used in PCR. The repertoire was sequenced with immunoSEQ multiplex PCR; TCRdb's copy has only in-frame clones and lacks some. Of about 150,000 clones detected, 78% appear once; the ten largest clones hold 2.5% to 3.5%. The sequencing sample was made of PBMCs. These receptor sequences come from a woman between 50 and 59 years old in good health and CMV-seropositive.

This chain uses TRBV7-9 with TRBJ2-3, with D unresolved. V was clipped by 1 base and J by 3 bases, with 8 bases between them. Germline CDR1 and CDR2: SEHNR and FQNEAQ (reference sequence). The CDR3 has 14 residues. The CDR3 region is CASSLGGQTDTQYF. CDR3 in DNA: TGTGCCAGCAGCTTAGGAGGCCAGACAGATACGCAGTATTTT. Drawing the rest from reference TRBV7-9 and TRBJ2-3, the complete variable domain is DTGVSQNPRHKITKRGQNVTFRCDPISEHNRLYWYRQTLGQGPEFLTYFQNEAQLEKSRLLSDRFSAERPKGSFSTLEIQRTEQGDSAMYLCASSLGGQTDTQYFGPGTRLTVL.

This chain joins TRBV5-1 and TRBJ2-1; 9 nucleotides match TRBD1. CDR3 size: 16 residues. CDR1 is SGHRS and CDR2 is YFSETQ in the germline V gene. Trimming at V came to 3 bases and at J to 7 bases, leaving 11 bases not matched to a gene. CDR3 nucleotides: TGCGCCAGCAGCTCAGAACCGGGACAGGGTCAAAATGAGCAGTTCTTC. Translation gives CASSSEPGQGQNEQFF.

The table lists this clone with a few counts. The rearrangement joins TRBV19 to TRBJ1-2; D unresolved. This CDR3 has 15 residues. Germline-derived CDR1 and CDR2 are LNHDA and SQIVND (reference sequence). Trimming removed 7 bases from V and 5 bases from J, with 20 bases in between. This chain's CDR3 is CASTPADSFRYGYTF. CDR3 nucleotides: TGTGCCAGTACCCCGGCGGACTCTTTTCGGTATGGCTACACCTTC.

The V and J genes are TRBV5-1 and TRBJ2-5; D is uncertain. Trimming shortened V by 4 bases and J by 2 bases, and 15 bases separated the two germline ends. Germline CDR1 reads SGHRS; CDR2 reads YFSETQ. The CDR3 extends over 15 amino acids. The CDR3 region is CASSTFSAFQETQYF. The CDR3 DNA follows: TGCGCCAGCAGCACTTTCAGCGCATTTCAAGAGACCCAGTACTTC. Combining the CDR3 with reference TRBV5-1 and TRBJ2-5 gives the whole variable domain KAGVTQTPRYLIKTRGQQVTLSCSPISGHRSVSWYQQTPGQGLQFLFEYFSETQRNKGNFPGRFSGRQFSNSRSEMNVSTLELGDSALYLCASSTFSAFQETQYFGPGTRLLVL.

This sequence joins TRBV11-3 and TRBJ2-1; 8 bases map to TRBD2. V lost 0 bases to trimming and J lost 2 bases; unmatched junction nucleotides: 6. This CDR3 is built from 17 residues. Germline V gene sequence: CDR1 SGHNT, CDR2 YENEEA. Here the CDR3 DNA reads TGTGCCAGCAGCTTAGATGGGAAGCGGGAGCCCTACAATGAGCAGTTCTTC. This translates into CASSLDGKREPYNEQFF.

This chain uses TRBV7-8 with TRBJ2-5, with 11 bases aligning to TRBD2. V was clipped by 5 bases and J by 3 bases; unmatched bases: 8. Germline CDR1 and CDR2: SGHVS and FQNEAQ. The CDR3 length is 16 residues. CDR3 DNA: TGTGCCAGCAGCCCCCTTCTAGCGGGGGGCGAAGAGACCCAGTACTTC. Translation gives CASSPLLAGGEETQYF.

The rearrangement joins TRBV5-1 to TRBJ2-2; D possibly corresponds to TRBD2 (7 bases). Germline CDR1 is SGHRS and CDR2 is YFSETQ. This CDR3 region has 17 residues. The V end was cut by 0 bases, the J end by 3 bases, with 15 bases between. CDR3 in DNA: TGCGCCAGCAGCTTGGTCTTCGGGGGGCGCGACACCGGGGAGCTGTTTTTT. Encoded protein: CASSLVFGGRDTGELFF.

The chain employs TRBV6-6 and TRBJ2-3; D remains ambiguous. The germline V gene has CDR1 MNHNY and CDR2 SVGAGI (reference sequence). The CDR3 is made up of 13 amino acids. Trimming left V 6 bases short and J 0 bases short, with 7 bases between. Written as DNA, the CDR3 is TGTGCCAGCAGCCGCGATAGCACAGATACGCAGTATTTT. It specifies CASSRDSTDTQYF.

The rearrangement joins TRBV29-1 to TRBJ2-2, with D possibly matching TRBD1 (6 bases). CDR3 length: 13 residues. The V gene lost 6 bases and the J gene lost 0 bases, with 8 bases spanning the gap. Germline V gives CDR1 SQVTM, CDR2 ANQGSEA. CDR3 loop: CSVDRTNTGELFF. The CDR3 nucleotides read TGCAGCGTCGACAGGACGAACACCGGGGAGCTGTTTTTT.

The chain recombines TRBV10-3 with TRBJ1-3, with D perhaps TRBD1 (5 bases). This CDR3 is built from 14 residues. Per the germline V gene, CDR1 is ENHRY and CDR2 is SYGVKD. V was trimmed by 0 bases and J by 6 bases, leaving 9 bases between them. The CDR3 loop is CAISESDKENTIYF. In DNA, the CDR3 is TGTGCCATCAGTGAGTCGGACAAAGAAAACACCATATATTTT.

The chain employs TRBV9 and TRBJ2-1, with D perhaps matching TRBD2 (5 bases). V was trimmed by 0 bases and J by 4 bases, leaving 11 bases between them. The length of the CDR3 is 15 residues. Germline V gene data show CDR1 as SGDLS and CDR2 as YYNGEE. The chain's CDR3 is CASSVVGGRYNEQFF. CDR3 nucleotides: TGTGCCAGCAGCGTAGTCGGAGGAAGGTACAATGAGCAGTTCTTC.

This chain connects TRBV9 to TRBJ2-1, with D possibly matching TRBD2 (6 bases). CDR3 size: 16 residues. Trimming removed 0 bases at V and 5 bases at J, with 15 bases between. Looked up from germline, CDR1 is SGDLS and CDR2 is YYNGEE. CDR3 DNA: TGTGCCAGCAGCGTAGCCGGGGGACTTTCGGACAATGAGCAGTTCTTC. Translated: CASSVAGGLSDNEQFF.

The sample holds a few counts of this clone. CDR3 sequence: CASSQGRRGSEKLFF. CDR3 in DNA: TGCGCCAGCAGCCAAGGACGCAGGGGTAGTGAAAAACTGTTTTTT. The V gene is TRBV4-3, the J gene TRBJ1-4; a weak D match, TRBD1 (6 bases). The CDR3 length is 15 residues. V was pared by 1 base and J by 7 bases, with 13 bases between. Germline V gene data show CDR1 as LGHNA and CDR2 as YSLEER.

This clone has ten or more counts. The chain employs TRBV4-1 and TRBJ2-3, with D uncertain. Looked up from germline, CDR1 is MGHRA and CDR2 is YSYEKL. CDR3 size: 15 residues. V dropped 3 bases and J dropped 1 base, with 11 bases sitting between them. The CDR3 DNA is TGCGCCAGCAGCCACGTCACGGCGGGCACAGATACGCAGTATTTT. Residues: CASSHVTAGTDTQYF.

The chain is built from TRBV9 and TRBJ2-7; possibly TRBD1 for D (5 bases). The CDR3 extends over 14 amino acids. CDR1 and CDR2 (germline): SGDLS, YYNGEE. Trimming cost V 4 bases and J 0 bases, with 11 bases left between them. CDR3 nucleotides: TGTGCCAGCAGCCCTCGACAGACCTCCTACGAGCAGTACTTC. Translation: CASSPRQTSYEQYF.

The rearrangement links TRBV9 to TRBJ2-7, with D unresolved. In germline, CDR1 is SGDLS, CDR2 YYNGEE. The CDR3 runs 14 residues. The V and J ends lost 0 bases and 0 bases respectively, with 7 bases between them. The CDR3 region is CASSVVSSSYEQYF. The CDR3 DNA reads TGTGCCAGCAGCGTAGTGTCGAGCTCCTACGAGCAGTACTTC.

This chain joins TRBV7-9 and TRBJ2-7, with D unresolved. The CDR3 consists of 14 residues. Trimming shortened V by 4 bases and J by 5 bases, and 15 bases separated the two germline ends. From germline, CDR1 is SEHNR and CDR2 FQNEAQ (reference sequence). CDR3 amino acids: CASSSRPTLNEQYF. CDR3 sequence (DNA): TGTGCCAGCAGCTCTCGTCCAACTCTAAACGAGCAGTACTTC.

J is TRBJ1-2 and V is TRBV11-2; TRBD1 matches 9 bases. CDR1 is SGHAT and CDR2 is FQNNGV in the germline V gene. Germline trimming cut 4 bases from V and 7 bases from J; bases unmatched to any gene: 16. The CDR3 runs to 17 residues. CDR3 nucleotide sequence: TGTGCCAGCAGCTCGCCGGGACAGGGAGTGCGCGGTGGTGGCTACACCTTC. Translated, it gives CASSSPGQGVRGGGYTF.

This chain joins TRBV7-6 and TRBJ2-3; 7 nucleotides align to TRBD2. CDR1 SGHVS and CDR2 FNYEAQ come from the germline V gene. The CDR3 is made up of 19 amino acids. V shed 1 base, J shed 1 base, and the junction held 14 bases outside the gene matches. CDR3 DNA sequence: TGTGCCAGCAGCTTAGAAGATTATTTGGCGGGGGTGGGCACAGATACGCAGTATTTT. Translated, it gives CASSLEDYLAGVGTDTQYF.